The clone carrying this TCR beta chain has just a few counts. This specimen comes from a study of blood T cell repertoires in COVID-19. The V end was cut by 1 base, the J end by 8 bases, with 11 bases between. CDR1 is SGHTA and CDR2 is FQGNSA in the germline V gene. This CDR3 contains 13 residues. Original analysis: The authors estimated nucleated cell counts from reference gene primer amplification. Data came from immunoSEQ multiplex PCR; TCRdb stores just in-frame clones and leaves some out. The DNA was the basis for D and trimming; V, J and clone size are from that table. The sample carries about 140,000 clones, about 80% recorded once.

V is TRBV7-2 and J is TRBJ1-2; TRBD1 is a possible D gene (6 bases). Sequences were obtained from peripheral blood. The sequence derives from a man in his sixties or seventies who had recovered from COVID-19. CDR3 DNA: TGTGCCAGCAGCTTAGAGGCAGGGGAAGGCTACACCTTC. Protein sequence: CASSLEAGEGYTF.